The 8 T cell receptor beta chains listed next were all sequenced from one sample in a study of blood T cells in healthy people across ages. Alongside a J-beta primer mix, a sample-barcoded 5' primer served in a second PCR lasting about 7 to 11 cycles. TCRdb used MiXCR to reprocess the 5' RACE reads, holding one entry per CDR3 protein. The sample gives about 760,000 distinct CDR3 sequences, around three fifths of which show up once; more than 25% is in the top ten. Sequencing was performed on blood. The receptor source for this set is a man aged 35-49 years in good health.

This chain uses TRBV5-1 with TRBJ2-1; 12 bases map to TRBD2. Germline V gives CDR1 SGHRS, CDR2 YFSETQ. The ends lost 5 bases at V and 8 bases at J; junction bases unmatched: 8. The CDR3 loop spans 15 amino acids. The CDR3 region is CASSRLAGAGYEQFF. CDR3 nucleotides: TGCGCCAGCAGTCGACTAGCGGGAGCTGGGTATGAGCAGTTCTTC.

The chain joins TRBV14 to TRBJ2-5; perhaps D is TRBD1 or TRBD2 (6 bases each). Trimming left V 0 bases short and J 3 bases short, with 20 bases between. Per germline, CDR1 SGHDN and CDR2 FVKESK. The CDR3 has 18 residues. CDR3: CASSQEEWRGVVEETQYF. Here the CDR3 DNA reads TGTGCCAGCAGCCAAGAAGAGTGGAGGGGGGTCGTGGAAGAGACCCAGTACTTC.

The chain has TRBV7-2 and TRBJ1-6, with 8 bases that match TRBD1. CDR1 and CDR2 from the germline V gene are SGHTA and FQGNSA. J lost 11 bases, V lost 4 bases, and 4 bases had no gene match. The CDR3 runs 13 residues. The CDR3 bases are TGTGCCAGCAGCTCTGGACAGGGACCACCCCTCCACTTT. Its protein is CASSSGQGPPLHF.

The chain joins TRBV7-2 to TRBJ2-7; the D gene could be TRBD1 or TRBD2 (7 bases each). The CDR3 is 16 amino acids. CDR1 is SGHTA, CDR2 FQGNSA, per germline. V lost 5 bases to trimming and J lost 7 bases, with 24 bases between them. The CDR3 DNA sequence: TGTGCCAGCAGCCTGTCAGGGGGGAGGGCCTACAATGAGCAGTACTTC. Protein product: CASSLSGGRAYNEQYF.

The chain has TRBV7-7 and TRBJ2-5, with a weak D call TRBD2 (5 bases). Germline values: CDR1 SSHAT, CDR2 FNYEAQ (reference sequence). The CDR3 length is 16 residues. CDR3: CASSAGDTGYGETQYF. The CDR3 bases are TGTGCTAGCTCCGCTGGCGACACGGGGTACGGGGAGACCCAGTACTTC.

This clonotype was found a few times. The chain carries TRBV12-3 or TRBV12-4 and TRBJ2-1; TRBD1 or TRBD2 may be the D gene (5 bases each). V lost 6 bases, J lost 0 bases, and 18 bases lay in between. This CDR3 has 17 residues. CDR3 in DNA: TGTGCCAGCAGGGATTCCTTGGGACGAAGCTCCTACAATGAGCAGTTCTTC. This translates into CASRDSLGRSSYNEQFF.

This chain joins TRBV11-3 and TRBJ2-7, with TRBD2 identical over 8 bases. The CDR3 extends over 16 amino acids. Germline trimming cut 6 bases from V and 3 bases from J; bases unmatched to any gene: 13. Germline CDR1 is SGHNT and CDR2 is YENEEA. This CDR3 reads CASRLSLAGGFYEQYF. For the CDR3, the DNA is TGTGCCAGCAGACTCAGTCTGGCGGGGGGATTCTACGAGCAGTACTTC.

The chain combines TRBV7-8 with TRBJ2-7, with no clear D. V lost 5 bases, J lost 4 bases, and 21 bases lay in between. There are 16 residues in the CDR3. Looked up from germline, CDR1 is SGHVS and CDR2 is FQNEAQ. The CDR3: CASSRLSSGGNYEQYF. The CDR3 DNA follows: TGTGCCAGCAGCCGCTTATCGTCGGGCGGCAATTACGAGCAGTACTTC. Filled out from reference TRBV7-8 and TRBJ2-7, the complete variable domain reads GAGVSQSPRYKVAKRGQDVALRCDPISGHVSLFWYQQALGQGPEFLTYFQNEAQLDKSGLPSDRFFAERPEGSVSTLKIQRTQQEDSAVYLCASSRLSSGGNYEQYFGPGTRLTVT.